These 24 T cell receptor beta chains originate from one sample sequenced in a study of T cell changes during pregnancy in multiple sclerosis. Sequenced by immunoSEQ multiplex PCR; TCRdb stores in-frame clones only, minus some. The sample records 65,000 to 90,000 clones, 91% being singletons. Sample: peripheral blood, taken in the first trimester of pregnancy. These receptors all come from a female donor with multiple sclerosis, enrolled in a pregnancy study.

This sequence joins TRBV6-5 and TRBJ2-1; 10 nucleotides align to TRBD1. Germline V gene lookup returns CDR1 MNHEY and CDR2 SVGAGI. The CDR3 spans 15 residues. V was clipped by 2 bases and J by 8 bases; unmatched bases: 6. The CDR3 reads CASSYTGTGEDEQFF. The CDR3 DNA follows: TGTGCCAGCAGTTACACAGGGACAGGGGAAGATGAGCAGTTCTTC.

The chain links TRBV15 to TRBJ1-5; TRBD1 matches 7 bases. Germline values: CDR1 LNHNV, CDR2 YYDKDF (reference sequence). V gave up 1 base and J gave up 0 bases; unmatched junction bases: 9. The length of the CDR3 is 18 residues. CDR3 in DNA: TGTGCCACCAGCAGAGCGACAGGGCAAGGGGCTAGCAATCAGCCCCAGCATTTT. Translating gives CATSRATGQGASNQPQHF.

This clone was recorded only once. CDR3 amino acids: CASSFTGGPSYEQYF. CDR3 DNA: TGTGCCAGCAGTTTTACAGGGGGCCCTTCCTACGAGCAGTACTTC. The chain links TRBV27 to TRBJ2-7; 9 bases map to TRBD1. Looked up from germline, CDR1 is MNHEY and CDR2 is SMNVEV (reference sequence). The CDR3 sequence is 15 residues long. V lost 3 bases, J lost 1 base, and 4 bases stayed unmatched.

The chain is built from TRBV28 and TRBJ1-1, with TRBD1 identical over 11 bases. This CDR3 is 14 amino acids long. J lost 5 bases, V lost 3 bases, and 2 bases had no gene match. CDR1 is MDHEN and CDR2 is SYDVKM in the germline V gene. The CDR3 sequence: CASSLGQGGTEAFF. CDR3 DNA sequence: TGTGCCAGCAGTTTGGGACAGGGGGGGACTGAAGCTTTCTTT.

The chain couples TRBV19 to TRBJ1-2; the match to TRBD1 covers 7 bases. Germline CDR1 and CDR2: LNHDA and SQIVND (reference sequence). Trimming removed 5 bases from V and 4 bases from J; junction bases left unmatched: 7. The CDR3 is 14 amino acids. CDR3 coding DNA: TGTGCCAGTAGTCGGGACAGACTCTCCTATGGCTACACCTTC. This translates into CASSRDRLSYGYTF.

The rearrangement uses TRBV11-3 and TRBJ1-1; possibly TRBD1 for D (6 bases). The CDR3 extends over 14 amino acids. CDR1 and CDR2 from the germline V gene are SGHNT and YENEEA. V lost 4 bases to trimming and J lost 1 base, with 10 bases between them. DNA of the CDR3: TGTGCCAGCAGCTCTCGGGGGGCGAACACTGAAGCTTTCTTT. Protein product: CASSSRGANTEAFF. The entire variable domain, with the rest obtained from reference TRBV11-3 and TRBJ1-1, is as follows: EAGVVQSPRYKIIEKKQPVAFWCNPISGHNTLYWYLQNLGQGPELLIRYENEEAVDDSQLPKDRFSAERLKGVDSTLKIQPAELGDSAVYLCASSSRGANTEAFFGQGTRLTVV.

This clone turned up a few times. This rearrangement joins TRBV29-1 to TRBJ2-2, with 11 nucleotides matching TRBD2. The germline gives CDR1 SQVTM, CDR2 ANQGSEA. The CDR3 consists of 13 residues. The CDR3 sequence: CSTSGRGTGELFF. The CDR3 DNA follows: TGCAGTACTAGCGGGAGAGGCACCGGGGAGCTGTTTTTT.

This rearrangement joins TRBV11-3 to TRBJ2-7; TRBD1 might be the D (5 bases). From germline, CDR1 is SGHNT and CDR2 YENEEA. The ends were cut back, 8 bases at V and 1 base at J, with 15 bases in the middle. CDR3 length: 14 amino acids. CDR3: CASGKGAPSYEQYF. CDR3 DNA sequence: TGTGCCAGCGGGAAAGGGGCGCCTTCCTACGAGCAGTACTTC.

V is TRBV5-4 and J is TRBJ1-2; a weak D match, TRBD1 (6 bases). The germline gives CDR1 SGHNT, CDR2 YYREEE (reference sequence). The CDR3 extends over 15 amino acids. V lost 0 bases and J 3 bases, leaving 12 bases between the germline ends. The CDR3 protein is CASSLAGGRYYGYTF. The CDR3 DNA reads TGTGCCAGCAGCTTGGCCGGGGGGCGGTACTATGGCTACACCTTC.

V is TRBV28 and J is TRBJ2-5; TRBD2 agrees at 13 bases. This CDR3 has 15 amino acids. Germline V CDR1 and CDR2: MDHEN, SYDVKM. V lost 4 bases to trimming and J lost 2 bases; unmatched junction nucleotides: 1. The CDR3 nucleotides read TGTGCCAGCAGTTCACTAGCGGGAGGGCAAGAGACCCAGTACTTC. It translates to CASSSLAGGQETQYF.

The chain carries TRBV6-1 and TRBJ1-6, with D possibly TRBD1 on 5 matching bases. Germline CDR1 is MNHNS and CDR2 is SASEGT. The V end was cut by 6 bases, the J end by 9 bases, with 6 bases between. CDR3 size: 11 residues. CDR3 residues: CASSDSSPLHF. The CDR3 DNA follows: TGTGCCAGCAGCGACAGTTCACCCCTCCACTTT.

This clone was observed a single time. V and J are TRBV4-1 and TRBJ2-1; D remains unclear. Germline CDR1 MGHRA, CDR2 YSYEKL. Trimming took 3 bases from V and 0 from J, leaving 9 bases between them. This CDR3 has 15 amino acids. The CDR3 loop reads CASSQVPSSYNEQFF. DNA of the CDR3: TGCGCCAGCAGCCAGGTCCCCAGCTCCTACAATGAGCAGTTCTTC.

The J gene is TRBJ2-5, the V gene TRBV5-1; 9 nucleotides agree with TRBD2. This CDR3 region has 14 residues. V lost 5 bases and J lost 5; bases outside the gene matches: 7. CDR1 and CDR2 from the germline V gene are SGHRS and YFSETQ. The CDR3 nucleotides are TGCGCCAGCAGTCAAGGACTAGCGAGGGAGACCCAGTACTTC. Protein: CASSQGLARETQYF.

The chain uses TRBV6-5 and TRBJ1-5; no clear D. The germline V and J ends were trimmed by 6 bases and 11 bases, with 17 bases remaining between them. Germline V gene lookup returns CDR1 MNHEY and CDR2 SVGAGI. The CDR3 runs 13 residues. CDR3 residues: CASRAGLPGAQHF. The CDR3 nucleotides are TGTGCCAGCAGAGCGGGCCTCCCGGGAGCCCAGCATTTT.

The gene calls are TRBV6-5 and TRBJ2-7; TRBD2 matches 8 bases. The V and J ends lost 4 bases and 0 bases, in that order; junction bases with no gene match: 8. This CDR3 region has 16 residues. CDR1 and CDR2 (germline): MNHEY, SVGAGI. CDR3 bases: TGTGCCAGCAGTTCCGCCAGAAGCGGGAGCTCCTACGAGCAGTACTTC. It codes for CASSSARSGSSYEQYF.

DNA of the CDR3: TGTGCCAGCAGCTTAAGGGAGCGGGCCTCCTACAATGAGCAGTTCTTC. Amino acid sequence: CASSLRERASYNEQFF. This chain uses TRBV7-3 with TRBJ2-1; TRBD2 might be the D (6 bases). Trimming took off 1 base at V and 0 bases at J, with 10 bases between the two ends. This CDR3 has 16 amino acids. CDR1 is SGHTA and CDR2 is FQGTGA in the germline V gene.

The CDR3 nucleotides are TGTGCCAGCAGCGTGGACCAACAGGGGAACACTGAAGCTTTCTTT. Translating it yields CASSVDQQGNTEAFF. This chain joins TRBV9 and TRBJ1-1, with a tentative D call TRBD1 (6 bases). V lost 2 bases and J 1 base, leaving 12 bases between the germline ends. Germline CDR1 reads SGDLS; CDR2 reads YYNGEE. The CDR3 extends over 15 amino acids.

V is TRBV18 and J is TRBJ2-4; D is uncertain. This CDR3 contains 13 residues. Germline CDR1 and CDR2: KGHSH and LQKENI. Trimming left V 3 bases short and J 4 bases short, with 7 bases between. This CDR3 reads CASSPSPKNIQYF. The CDR3, as DNA: TGTGCCAGCTCACCCTCCCCGAAAAACATTCAGTACTTC.

CDR3 sequence reads: CASRETGVGGSGYTF. The CDR3 region has the DNA TGTGCCAGCAGGGAGACGGGGGTTGGGGGTTCTGGCTACACCTTC. This chain connects TRBV9 to TRBJ1-2, with a weak D call TRBD1 (5 bases). V was clipped by 5 bases and J by 7 bases, with 21 bases between them. Germline V gene data show CDR1 as SGDLS and CDR2 as YYNGEE. The CDR3 is made up of 15 amino acids.

This sequence joins TRBV5-1 and TRBJ2-7; D is possibly TRBD2 (6 bases). V was clipped by 0 bases and J by 0 bases, with 7 bases between them. CDR3 size: 14 residues. Per germline, CDR1 SGHRS and CDR2 YFSETQ. Here the CDR3 reads CASSLGTTSYEQYF. CDR3 nucleotides: TGCGCCAGCAGCTTGGGGACTACCTCCTACGAGCAGTACTTC.

This chain connects TRBV28 to TRBJ2-7; TRBD1 is a possible D gene (6 bases). The germline V gene has CDR1 MDHEN and CDR2 SYDVKM. The V end lost 3 bases, the J end lost 2 bases, and 17 bases lay between the germline ends. This CDR3 is built from 16 residues. Here the CDR3 reads CASSFRGKDLTYEQYF. The CDR3 DNA follows: TGTGCCAGCAGTTTTAGGGGGAAGGATTTAACCTACGAGCAGTACTTC.

The V and J genes are TRBV9 and TRBJ2-3; unclear D gene. CDR3 length: 17 amino acids. V shed 3 bases and J shed 0 bases, with 17 bases lying between them. CDR1 is SGDLS, CDR2 YYNGEE, per germline. The CDR3: CASSAELTRASTDTQYF. The CDR3 DNA follows: TGTGCCAGCAGCGCTGAACTGACTCGAGCTAGCACAGATACGCAGTATTTT. The variable domain in full, completed from reference TRBV9 and TRBJ2-3, reads DSGVTQTPKHLITATGQRVTLRCSPRSGDLSVYWYQQSLDQGLQFLIQYYNGEERAKGNILERFSAQQFPDLHSELNLSSLELGDSALYFCASSAELTRASTDTQYFGPGTRLTVL.

V gene TRBV4-3 combines with J gene TRBJ1-2, with 8 bases identical to TRBD1. The V and J ends lost 2 bases and 5 bases, in that order; junction bases with no gene match: 10. The CDR3 has 16 amino acids. Germline values: CDR1 LGHNA, CDR2 YSLEER. DNA for the CDR3: TGCGCCAGCAGCCAACTTCTAGGACAGGGTGGATATGGCTACACCTTC. Amino acid sequence: CASSQLLGQGGYGYTF.

V and J are TRBV6-6 and TRBJ2-7; 8 positions agree with TRBD1. The CDR3 has 11 amino acids. Per the germline V gene, CDR1 is MNHNY and CDR2 is SVGAGI (reference sequence). J was trimmed by 7 bases and V by 6 bases; bases with no gene match: 2. In nucleotides, the CDR3 is TGTGCCAGCAGGGACAGGGTAGAGCAGTACTTC. It is translated as CASRDRVEQYF.